One sample yielded the 32 T cell receptor beta chains listed below, sequenced in a study of Tregs in tolerant kidney transplant recipients. Sequencing used immunoSEQ multiplex PCR; TCRdb keeps in-frame clones, though not all of them. The top ten clones hold roughly 2% of a sample with approximately 66,000 clones, 80% to 90% of them seen once. Sample: Tregs from blood, taken before the transplant. These receptors were collected from a human donor who received a combined kidney and bone marrow transplant.

The V and J genes are TRBV5-5 and TRBJ2-1, with D tentatively TRBD2 (5 bases). The CDR3 totals 16 residues. Per the germline V gene, CDR1 is SGHKS and CDR2 is YYEKEE (reference sequence). Trimming took off 5 bases at V and 5 bases at J, with 20 bases between the two ends. CDR3 bases: TGTGCCAGCAGAGGCCCCCGGGAAGAGGCACACAATGAGCAGTTCTTC. This translates into CASRGPREEAHNEQFF.

J is TRBJ1-5 and V is TRBV19; unclear D gene. Germline V lookup: CDR1 LNHDA, CDR2 SQIVND (reference sequence). This CDR3 is built from 16 residues. V lost 2 bases and J 1 base, leaving 12 bases between the germline ends. The CDR3 here is CASSISGLVSNQPQHF. DNA for the CDR3: TGTGCCAGTAGTATAAGCGGACTGGTAAGCAATCAGCCCCAGCATTTT.

This chain links TRBV30 with TRBJ1-2; 9 bases map to TRBD1. J lost 7 bases, V lost 7 bases, and 10 bases had no gene match. CDR3 length equals 13 residues. Per germline, CDR1 GTSNPN and CDR2 SVGIG (reference sequence). CDR3 in amino acids: CASTEQGAGGYTF. CDR3 nucleotide sequence: TGTGCCTCTACGGAACAGGGGGCGGGTGGCTACACCTTC. The full variable domain, with the rest looked up from reference TRBV30 and TRBJ1-2, is SQTIHQWPATLVQPVGSPLSLECTVEGTSNPNLYWYRQAAGRGLQLLFYSVGIGQISSEVPQNLSASRPQDRQFILSSKKLLLSDSGFYLCASTEQGAGGYTFGSGTRLTVV.

The CDR3 reads CAWEPGGNTIYF. Written as DNA, the CDR3 is TGTGCCTGGGAACCGGGGGGAAACACCATATATTTT. This sequence joins TRBV30 and TRBJ1-3; D not certain. This CDR3 comprises 12 residues. V was trimmed by 5 bases and J by 4 bases, leaving 9 bases between them. Germline CDR1 and CDR2: GTSNPN and SVGIG (reference sequence).

A word on this clone: The junction shows a germline mismatch at one end, possibly a read error. This chain connects TRBV7-2 to TRBJ2-5; D is perhaps TRBD1 (6 bases). Germline CDR1 SGHTA, CDR2 FQGNSA. The CDR3 runs to 16 residues. CDR3 in DNA: TGTGCCAGCGGCTTGCCCGGGACAAGTCCTCAAGAGACCCAGTACTTC. This gives the protein CASGLPGTSPQETQYF.

This chain uses TRBV28 with TRBJ2-1, with TRBD2 identical over 11 bases. The CDR3 is made up of 16 amino acids. From germline, CDR1 is MDHEN and CDR2 SYDVKM. V lost 6 bases to trimming and J lost 0 bases; unmatched junction nucleotides: 4. This CDR3 is CASSTGLAGSYNEQFF. In DNA form, the CDR3 reads TGTGCCAGCAGCACCGGACTAGCGGGCTCCTACAATGAGCAGTTCTTC.

V is TRBV28 and J is TRBJ1-2, with D unresolved. This CDR3 has 14 residues. Deletions cut 5 bases from V and 3 bases from J, with 13 bases between. Germline CDR1 MDHEN, CDR2 SYDVKM. This CDR3 is CASSPPDRYYGYTF. CDR3 sequence (DNA): TGTGCCAGCAGTCCCCCGGACCGATACTATGGCTACACCTTC.

The J gene is TRBJ1-4, the V gene TRBV7-2, with TRBD1 matching over 7 bases. The CDR3 has 14 amino acids. V lost 1 base to trimming and J lost 8 bases; unmatched junction nucleotides: 4. From germline, CDR1 is SGHTA and CDR2 FQGNSA. CDR3 in amino acids: CASSLEGAREKLFF. The DNA of the CDR3 is TGTGCCAGCAGCTTAGAGGGGGCGAGGGAAAAACTGTTTTTT.

The rearrangement uses TRBV30 and TRBJ1-1; tentatively, D is TRBD1 (6 bases). V lost 2 bases, J lost 3 bases, and 13 bases lay in between. Germline lookup yields CDR1 GTSNPN and CDR2 SVGIG (reference sequence). The CDR3 is 14 residues long. The CDR3, as DNA: TGTGCCTGGAGTTTGGGGGCCCGGGACACTGAAGCTTTCTTT. It codes for CAWSLGARDTEAFF. The whole variable domain, remainder taken from reference TRBV30 and TRBJ1-1, is SQTIHQWPATLVQPVGSPLSLECTVEGTSNPNLYWYRQAAGRGLQLLFYSVGIGQISSEVPQNLSASRPQDRQFILSSKKLLLSDSGFYLCAWSLGARDTEAFFGQGTRLTVV.

The gene calls are TRBV5-1 and TRBJ1-2; no definite D call. V dropped 3 bases and J dropped 5 bases, with 11 bases sitting between them. There are 13 residues in the CDR3. Germline assignment: CDR1 SGHRS and CDR2 YFSETQ. The CDR3 nucleotides read TGCGCCAGCAGCTCGTCGTCCGGATATGGCTACACCTTC. Protein: CASSSSSGYGYTF.

This clone was counted between two and nine times. This rearrangement joins TRBV6-6 to TRBJ1-4; tentative D call: TRBD1 (5 bases). Deletions cut 0 bases from V and 7 bases from J, with 12 bases between. CDR3 length: 15 residues. CDR1 MNHNY and CDR2 SVGAGI come from the germline V gene (reference sequence). This chain's CDR3 is CASSYSGGGGEKLFF. The DNA for the CDR3 is TGTGCCAGCAGTTACTCGGGGGGAGGCGGTGAAAAACTGTTTTTT.

The chain joins TRBV5-5 to TRBJ2-4; possibly TRBD1 or TRBD2 for D (6 bases each). Germline CDR1 reads SGHKS; CDR2 reads YYEKEE (reference sequence). The V end was cut by 0 bases, the J end by 9 bases, with 16 bases between. The CDR3 length is 15 residues. The chain's CDR3 is CASSLGTGRKGIQYF. Written as DNA, the CDR3 is TGTGCCAGCAGCTTGGGTACAGGGAGGAAGGGCATTCAGTACTTC.

The J gene is TRBJ2-7, the V gene TRBV7-2; the match to TRBD2 covers 14 bases. CDR1 SGHTA and CDR2 FQGNSA come from the germline V gene. The CDR3 has 15 residues. V was pared by 3 bases and J by 4 bases, with 2 bases of the junction left unmatched. The CDR3 nucleotides read TGTGCCAGCAGCTTGGGACTAGCGGGAGAGTACGAGCAGTACTTC. As protein: CASSLGLAGEYEQYF.

The chain carries TRBV5-1 and TRBJ2-2; 8 bases align to TRBD1. Germline loops: CDR1 SGHRS, CDR2 YFSETQ. The CDR3 covers 16 residues. J was trimmed by 2 bases and V by 4 bases; bases with no gene match: 7. The CDR3 here is CASSPRTGINTGELFF. As DNA, the CDR3 is TGCGCCAGCAGCCCCCGGACAGGGATCAACACCGGGGAGCTGTTTTTT.

This chain connects TRBV7-9 to TRBJ2-7, with TRBD2 matching over 10 bases. V gave up 1 base and J gave up 4 bases; unmatched junction bases: 10. This CDR3 is built from 17 residues. Looked up from germline, CDR1 is SEHNR and CDR2 is FQNEAQ (reference sequence). The CDR3: CASSLGTIAGGPYEQYF. CDR3 nucleotide sequence: TGTGCCAGCAGCTTAGGTACGATAGCGGGGGGCCCGTACGAGCAGTACTTC. Full variable domain (outside the CDR3, taken from reference TRBV7-9 and TRBJ2-7): DTGVSQNPRHKITKRGQNVTFRCDPISEHNRLYWYRQTLGQGPEFLTYFQNEAQLEKSRLLSDRFSAERPKGSFSTLEIQRTEQGDSAMYLCASSLGTIAGGPYEQYFGPGTRLTVT.

The chain links TRBV7-8 to TRBJ2-7, with D perhaps TRBD1 (6 bases). Trimming removed 6 bases at V and 5 bases at J, with 8 bases between. Per the germline V gene, CDR1 is SGHVS and CDR2 is FQNEAQ. The CDR3 extends over 11 amino acids. The CDR3 region is CASRYRDEQYF. CDR3 bases: TGTGCCAGCAGATACAGGGACGAGCAGTACTTC.

The rearrangement uses TRBV6-5 and TRBJ2-7; no reliable D call. This CDR3 spans 14 amino acids. The germline CDR1 and CDR2 sequences are MNHEY and SVGAGI. The V and J ends lost 7 bases and 6 bases respectively, with 19 bases between them. The CDR3 DNA reads as TGTGCCAGCAAACGGGTCACCGCCTTGTCCGAGCAGTACTTC. Residues: CASKRVTALSEQYF.

V and J are TRBV6-5 and TRBJ1-2, with 8 positions matching TRBD1. Trimming at V came to 0 bases and at J to 4 bases, leaving 4 bases not matched to a gene. The germline V gene encodes CDR1 MNHEY and CDR2 SVGAGI. This CDR3 region has 15 residues. CDR3 sequence: CASSYSDRGPYGYTF. The CDR3 bases are TGTGCCAGCAGTTACTCAGACAGGGGACCCTATGGCTACACCTTC.

Regarding this clone: The conserved phenylalanine or tryptophan normally closing the CDR3 is absent here, so this likely arose from a read error. This chain connects TRBV11-2 to TRBJ2-7; 9 bases map to TRBD2. Germline CDR1 is SGHAT and CDR2 is FQNNGV. There are 13 residues in the CDR3. The V gene end was trimmed by 10 bases and the J gene end by 2 bases; junction bases not matched to a gene: 6. The CDR3, as DNA: TGTGCCATACAAGCGGGGGGAGCCTACGAGCAGTACTCC. It yields the protein CAIQAGGAYEQYS.

The chain is built from TRBV18 and TRBJ2-4; D call uncertain. Between the trimmed V and J ends, which lost 4 bases and 0 bases, there was a span of 13 bases. CDR3 length: 16 residues. Germline CDR1 KGHSH, CDR2 LQKENI. As DNA, the CDR3 is TGTGCCAGCTCACGGCTGGGCGTCGGAGCCAAAAACATTCAGTACTTC. Its protein product is CASSRLGVGAKNIQYF. Full variable domain (remainder filled in from reference TRBV18 and TRBJ2-4): NAGVMQNPRHLVRRRGQEARLRCSPMKGHSHVYWYRQLPEEGLKFMVYLQKENIIDESGMPKERFSAEFPKEGPSILRIQQVVRGDSAAYFCASSRLGVGAKNIQYFGAGTRLSVL.

The chain recombines TRBV2 with TRBJ2-3; TRBD2 agrees at 12 bases. The germline V gene encodes CDR1 SNHLY and CDR2 FYNNEI. This CDR3 comprises 17 residues. J gave up 3 bases and V 5 bases, and 9 bases lay outside the gene matches. The CDR3 region is CASSRTSGIGFTDTQYF. CDR3 in DNA: TGTGCCAGCAGTCGGACTAGCGGGATAGGTTTTACAGATACGCAGTATTTT.

V is TRBV5-4 and J is TRBJ2-3; 10 bases line up with TRBD2. The germline CDR1 and CDR2 sequences are SGHNT and YYREEE (reference sequence). The trim removed 4 bases at V and 4 bases at J, leaving 9 bases unmatched. CDR3 size: 16 residues. The DNA of the CDR3 is TGTGCCAGCAGCCCCGATAGCGGGGGGTTCTCAGATACGCAGTATTTT. Translation gives CASSPDSGGFSDTQYF.

The CDR3 DNA reads TGTGCCAGCATGGGACCTACTCAGTATGGCTACACCTTC. Translating gives CASMGPTQYGYTF. The chain joins TRBV6-1 to TRBJ1-2; tentatively, D is TRBD1 (5 bases). Germline CDR1 reads MNHNS; CDR2 reads SASEGT. V lost 7 bases, J lost 5 bases, and 14 bases lay in between. The CDR3 covers 13 residues.

This clone was seen only a few times. CDR3 sequence: CASSIFSTARNQPQHF. CDR3 nucleotide sequence: TGTGCCAGTAGTATATTCTCTACAGCCCGTAATCAGCCCCAGCATTTT. V gene TRBV19 combines with J gene TRBJ1-5; no clear D gene. V lost 2 bases, J lost 4 bases, and 15 bases lay in between. Germline V gives CDR1 LNHDA, CDR2 SQIVND (reference sequence). The length of the CDR3 is 16 residues.

V and J are TRBV29-1 and TRBJ2-1, with 7 bases aligning to TRBD2. With V trimmed by 6 bases and J by 0 bases, 8 bases remained unmatched. The germline V gene encodes CDR1 SQVTM and CDR2 ANQGSEA. The CDR3 spans 15 residues. CDR3 sequence reads: CSVTLAAYSYNEQFF. The CDR3 DNA sequence: TGCAGCGTGACTCTAGCGGCCTACTCCTACAATGAGCAGTTCTTC.

This chain joins TRBV6-1 and TRBJ2-5; D remains ambiguous. The V and J ends lost 4 bases and 2 bases respectively, with 11 bases between them. CDR3 length: 14 amino acids. Germline V CDR1 and CDR2: MNHNS, SASEGT. The CDR3 is CASSGTTLQETQYF. The DNA of the CDR3 is TGTGCCAGCAGTGGGACGACACTGCAAGAGACCCAGTACTTC.

The chain has TRBV27 and TRBJ2-1; 7 nucleotides match TRBD1. Germline V gene lookup returns CDR1 MNHEY and CDR2 SMNVEV (reference sequence). Losses at the gene ends were 8 bases for V and 5 bases for J; bases not matched to a gene: 12. The CDR3 loop spans 15 amino acids. The CDR3 nucleotides read TGTGCCAGCTCACACAGGGGATATAGGGACAATGAGCAGTTCTTC. Protein sequence: CASSHRGYRDNEQFF.

The V and J genes are TRBV29-1 and TRBJ2-2; D remains ambiguous. Germline CDR1 and CDR2: SQVTM and ANQGSEA. This CDR3 has 13 amino acids. Trimming removed 5 bases at V and 7 bases at J, with 14 bases between. Here the CDR3 reads CSVSPGRGGELFF. CDR3 nucleotide sequence: TGCAGCGTTTCTCCGGGCCGTGGCGGGGAGCTGTTTTTT.

The V call is TRBV5-6, the J call TRBJ1-1; possible D gene TRBD1, 5 bases. V was pared by 4 bases and J by 5 bases, with 18 bases between. This CDR3 has 15 amino acids. CDR1 SGHDT and CDR2 YYEEEE come from the germline V gene. This CDR3 reads CASSTPSGRWTEAFF. CDR3 nucleotides: TGTGCCAGCAGCACACCCTCGGGGCGTTGGACTGAAGCTTTCTTT.

The CDR3 nucleotides are TGTGCCAGCAGCCCCTGGGGAGGGACATTCTACGAGCAGTACTTC. Protein product: CASSPWGGTFYEQYF. J is TRBJ2-7 and V is TRBV5-5; a weak D match, TRBD2 (7 bases). Germline V lookup: CDR1 SGHKS, CDR2 YYEKEE (reference sequence). The germline V and J ends were trimmed by 4 bases and 3 bases, with 17 bases remaining between them. The CDR3 totals 15 residues.

The chain uses TRBV20-1 and TRBJ2-7, with D tentatively TRBD2 (6 bases). Germline V gene data show CDR1 as DFQATT and CDR2 as SNEGSKA (reference sequence). The CDR3 consists of 10 residues. V shed 3 bases and J shed 10 bases, with 10 bases lying between them. The CDR3 bases are TGCAGTGCTAGGGAGGGCCGACAGTACTTC. The encoded protein is CSAREGRQYF.

The chain couples TRBV7-9 to TRBJ1-2, with D possibly TRBD1 on 5 matching bases. V lost 5 bases and J 8 bases, leaving 9 bases between the germline ends. Germline CDR1 is SEHNR and CDR2 is FQNEAQ (reference sequence). CDR3 size: 11 residues. The CDR3 region is CASSAQGGYTF. The CDR3 coding sequence is TGTGCCAGCAGCGCCCAGGGCGGCTACACCTTC. Full variable domain (missing parts from reference TRBV7-9 and TRBJ1-2): DTGVSQNPRHKITKRGQNVTFRCDPISEHNRLYWYRQTLGQGPEFLTYFQNEAQLEKSRLLSDRFSAERPKGSFSTLEIQRTEQGDSAMYLCASSAQGGYTFGSGTRLTVV.